Shown below are 20 T cell receptor beta chains from a single sample sequenced in a study of cytomegalovirus exposure and HLA in healthy donors. 60 Vbeta and 13 Jbeta primers were used in PCR. Generated by immunoSEQ multiplex PCR, the TCRdb table keeps only in-frame clones and is missing some. The sample features under 50,000 clones, with about 4.2% in its top ten. What was sequenced was PBMCs. The receptors were gathered from a male donor in good health and CMV-seronegative.

The rearrangement joins TRBV7-7 to TRBJ2-2; 12 nucleotides line up with TRBD2. CDR1 and CDR2 (germline): SSHAT, FNYEAQ (reference sequence). The length of the CDR3 is 15 residues. Trimming took 5 bases from V and 5 from J; bases not matched to a gene: 3. The CDR3 DNA reads TGTGCCAGCAGCCCGACTAGCGGGGGAACCGGGGAGCTGTTTTTT. Translation gives CASSPTSGGTGELFF.

This sequence joins TRBV19 and TRBJ1-1; the match to TRBD1 covers 10 bases. Germline V CDR1 and CDR2: LNHDA, SQIVND (reference sequence). J gave up 6 bases and V 7 bases, and 11 bases lay outside the gene matches. This CDR3 region has 15 residues. CDR3 sequence (DNA): TGTGCCAGTATCGGGACAGGGGTATTATTACCTGAAGCTTTCTTT. Residues: CASIGTGVLLPEAFF.

V is TRBV19 and J is TRBJ2-1; D may be TRBD1 (6 bases). This CDR3 spans 15 amino acids. Germline assignment: CDR1 LNHDA and CDR2 SQIVND (reference sequence). The V end was cut by 8 bases, the J end by 5 bases, with 19 bases between. CDR3 sequence: CASATSRGSDNEQFF. The CDR3 DNA reads as TGTGCCAGTGCGACTTCGAGGGGGTCGGACAATGAGCAGTTCTTC.

The chain employs TRBV2 and TRBJ1-1; 7 positions match TRBD1. The CDR3 runs 13 residues. V lost 8 bases to trimming and J lost 1 base; unmatched junction nucleotides: 4. Per germline, CDR1 SNHLY and CDR2 FYNNEI. CDR3 sequence reads: CASWGQRNTEAFF. The CDR3 region has the DNA TGTGCCAGCTGGGGACAGAGGAACACTGAAGCTTTCTTT. The full variable domain, in which reference TRBV2 and TRBJ1-1 provide the parts outside the CDR3, is EPEVTQTPSHQVTQMGQEVILRCVPISNHLYFYWYRQILGQKVEFLVSFYNNEISEKSEIFDDQFSVERPDGSNFTLKIRSTKLEDSAMYFCASWGQRNTEAFFGQGTRLTVV.

This chain uses TRBV19 with TRBJ1-1; D is uncertain. Germline V gene data show CDR1 as LNHDA and CDR2 as SQIVND (reference sequence). Trimming took 5 bases from V and 1 from J, leaving 14 bases between them. The CDR3 has 15 amino acids. The CDR3 loop is CASSSPGSANTEAFF. CDR3 sequence (DNA): TGTGCCAGTAGTTCCCCGGGGTCGGCGAACACTGAAGCTTTCTTT.

The chain combines TRBV5-1 with TRBJ1-4, with TRBD1 matching over 9 bases. The CDR3 runs to 18 residues. Germline V CDR1 and CDR2: SGHRS, YFSETQ. The ends lost 4 bases at V and 1 base at J; junction bases unmatched: 11. The DNA of the CDR3 is TGCGCCAGCAGCCCCGCACCACAGGGGGCGCGAACTAATGAAAAACTGTTTTTT. Translated: CASSPAPQGARTNEKLFF.

The chain employs TRBV4-2 and TRBJ2-7; D possibly corresponds to TRBD2 (5 bases). The V end lost 1 base, the J end lost 9 bases, and 16 bases lay between the germline ends. Looked up from germline, CDR1 is LGHNA and CDR2 is YNFKEQ. CDR3 length equals 14 residues. The CDR3 DNA sequence: TGTGCCAGCAGCCAAGTTGGGAATGCCGCGGGGCAGTACTTC. Translating it yields CASSQVGNAAGQYF.

V gene TRBV28 combines with J gene TRBJ2-5; TRBD2 agrees at 8 bases. The ends lost 5 bases at V and 1 base at J; junction bases unmatched: 3. This CDR3 has 14 amino acids. The V gene's germline CDR1 is MDHEN and CDR2 SYDVKM. CDR3 DNA sequence: TGTGCCAGCAGTCCGGGGGGGGTCCAAGAGACCCAGTACTTC. It encodes CASSPGGVQETQYF.

This chain uses TRBV28 with TRBJ1-1; D remains ambiguous. Germline loops: CDR1 MDHEN, CDR2 SYDVKM. The CDR3 spans 14 residues. V was shortened by 7 bases and J by 3 bases, with 15 bases between the two germline ends. In DNA, the CDR3 is TGTGCCAGCACCGGACCGCTCGGGGACACTGAAGCTTTCTTT. As protein: CASTGPLGDTEAFF.

The chain is built from TRBV6-6 and TRBJ2-3, with D unclear. Trimming removed 10 bases at V and 6 bases at J, with 17 bases between. CDR1 MNHNY and CDR2 SVGAGI come from the germline V gene (reference sequence). This CDR3 contains 13 residues. DNA for the CDR3: TGTGCCACCCTATACGCGGAATGGGATACGCAGTATTTT. The encoded protein is CATLYAEWDTQYF.

The chain recombines TRBV19 with TRBJ2-1; 11 bases map to TRBD2. Germline assignment: CDR1 LNHDA and CDR2 SQIVND (reference sequence). This CDR3 is 16 amino acids long. J gave up 7 bases and V 1 base, and 6 bases lay outside the gene matches. The CDR3 bases are TGTGCCAGTAGTATAGGTGTAGCGGGGGGGCCAAATGAGCAGTTCTTC. Translated: CASSIGVAGGPNEQFF.

The V call is TRBV7-8, the J call TRBJ1-2; a possible D gene is TRBD1 (6 bases). The CDR3 sequence is 13 residues long. The germline V gene encodes CDR1 SGHVS and CDR2 FQNEAQ. Trimming took off 3 bases at V and 5 bases at J, with 10 bases between the two ends. The CDR3 nucleotides read TGTGCCAGCAGCTTCAACAGGGTGTATGGCTACACCTTC. It translates to CASSFNRVYGYTF.

This sequence joins TRBV27 and TRBJ2-3; D call uncertain. Germline lookup yields CDR1 MNHEY and CDR2 SMNVEV (reference sequence). The V and J ends lost 6 bases and 1 base respectively, with 14 bases between them. The CDR3 is 15 residues long. The chain's CDR3 is CASRVFAVGTDTQYF. For the CDR3, the DNA is TGTGCCAGCAGAGTGTTTGCGGTGGGCACAGATACGCAGTATTTT.

The chain recombines TRBV18 with TRBJ1-5, with a tentative D call TRBD1 (5 bases). Germline CDR1 and CDR2: KGHSH and LQKENI. The CDR3 loop spans 13 amino acids. V lost 6 bases to trimming and J lost 7 bases, with 13 bases between them. The CDR3 bases are TGTGCCAGCTCCACCGAAGGGGAACAGCCCCAGCATTTT. Amino acid sequence: CASSTEGEQPQHF.

The chain combines TRBV5-1 with TRBJ2-6; 10 bases line up with TRBD1. CDR1 SGHRS and CDR2 YFSETQ come from the germline V gene. The V gene end was trimmed by 4 bases and the J gene end by 1 base; junction bases not matched to a gene: 8. CDR3 length: 18 residues. CDR3 nucleotides: TGCGCCAGCAGCCTAAGGGACAGGGGCGCATCTGGGGCCAACGTCCTGACTTTC. Translating gives CASSLRDRGASGANVLTF.

The chain combines TRBV5-1 with TRBJ1-2; 8 bases align to TRBD1. The CDR3 has 15 residues. After removal of 3 bases from V and 1 base from J, the junction contained 5 bases not matched to a gene. Germline V gives CDR1 SGHRS, CDR2 YFSETQ. CDR3 coding DNA: TGCGCCAGCAGCTGGGGGACAGGCCGTAACTATGGCTACACCTTC. As protein: CASSWGTGRNYGYTF. Complete variable domain (other parts from reference TRBV5-1 and TRBJ1-2): KAGVTQTPRYLIKTRGQQVTLSCSPISGHRSVSWYQQTPGQGLQFLFEYFSETQRNKGNFPGRFSGRQFSNSRSEMNVSTLELGDSALYLCASSWGTGRNYGYTFGSGTRLTVV.

This rearrangement joins TRBV6-1 to TRBJ1-1; D possibly corresponds to TRBD1 (6 bases). The germline CDR1 and CDR2 sequences are MNHNS and SASEGT. The CDR3 is 13 residues long. The germline V and J ends were trimmed by 3 bases and 3 bases, with 8 bases remaining between them. DNA for the CDR3: TGTGCCAGCAGTGAGGACAGTCACACTGAAGCTTTCTTT. Its protein is CASSEDSHTEAFF.

The V and J genes are TRBV6-5 and TRBJ2-2, with 12 bases lining up with TRBD1. The CDR3 loop spans 15 amino acids. The germline V gene has CDR1 MNHEY and CDR2 SVGAGI. V gave up 5 bases and J gave up 5 bases; unmatched junction bases: 3. Written as DNA, the CDR3 is TGTGCCAGCAGTCGGGACAGGGGGCAAACCGGGGAGCTGTTTTTT. Translation gives CASSRDRGQTGELFF.

This chain links TRBV7-9 with TRBJ1-5; D is unclear. With 4 bases removed from V and 2 bases from J, the gap between germline ends came to 9 bases. Germline CDR1 reads SEHNR; CDR2 reads FQNEAQ (reference sequence). The length of the CDR3 is 14 residues. The CDR3 nucleotides are TGTGCCAGCAGCTCCGGGTTGGGCAATCAGCCCCAGCATTTT. Its translation is CASSSGLGNQPQHF.

The chain couples TRBV9 to TRBJ1-3; D possibly corresponds to TRBD1 (5 bases). CDR1 is SGDLS and CDR2 is YYNGEE in the germline V gene. There are 19 residues in the CDR3. V lost 3 bases to trimming and J lost 1 base, with 23 bases between them. The CDR3 region is CASSEFLSKGPYSGNTIYF. CDR3 nucleotide sequence: TGTGCCAGCAGCGAATTCCTTTCAAAGGGGCCATATTCTGGAAACACCATATATTTT.